The 26 T cell receptor beta chains in this list originate from one sample, sequenced in a study of PD-1 blockade in classical Hodgkin lymphoma. Sequencing was performed with immunoSEQ multiplex PCR; in TCRdb, only in-frame clones are kept and a portion is missing. The data hold tens of thousands of clones, with about 88% observed a single time. All patients experienced relapse after autologous stem cell transplantation, and brentuximab vedotin exposure was variable. The sample here was peripheral blood mononuclear cells (PBMCs), taken before the second cycle of nivolumab. These receptors originate from a human donor with classical Hodgkin lymphoma.

V usage is TRBV6-6 and J usage is TRBJ2-5; the D gene is possibly TRBD2 (6 bases). Germline CDR1 reads MNHNY; CDR2 reads SVGAGI (reference sequence). CDR3 length equals 13 residues. V dropped 7 bases and J dropped 1 base, with 10 bases sitting between them. The CDR3 coding sequence is TGTGCCAGCAAGGACGGGGGCCAAGAGACCCAGTACTTC. It translates to CASKDGGQETQYF.

V gene TRBV25-1 combines with J gene TRBJ2-7; D may be TRBD1 (5 bases). The CDR3 length is 14 residues. The V end lost 3 bases, the J end lost 1 base, and 10 bases lay between the germline ends. CDR1 and CDR2 from the germline V gene are MGHDK and SYGVNS. CDR3 sequence: CASSDNPGSYEQYF. CDR3 sequence (DNA): TGTGCCAGCAGTGATAACCCAGGGTCCTACGAGCAGTACTTC.

The genes are TRBV5-1 and TRBJ2-7, with TRBD2 matching 7 bases. This CDR3 comprises 19 residues. The germline V gene encodes CDR1 SGHRS and CDR2 YFSETQ. Trimming took 2 bases from V and 0 from J; bases not matched to a gene: 17. CDR3 coding DNA: TGCGCCAGCAGCTTTGCGGCAAACTTAGCTAGCGGATTCTCCTACGAGCAGTACTTC. Translated: CASSFAANLASGFSYEQYF.

This clone was seen only a few times. The chain joins TRBV30 to TRBJ2-2; D is possibly TRBD1 (6 bases). The CDR3 runs 15 residues. Deletions cut 1 base from V and 6 bases from J, with 15 bases between. Germline V gene data show CDR1 as GTSNPN and CDR2 as SVGIG (reference sequence). CDR3 sequence: CAWSDTGFSAGELFF. The CDR3 bases are TGTGCCTGGAGTGATACAGGGTTTTCGGCCGGGGAGCTGTTTTTT.

The chain employs TRBV30 and TRBJ2-7; 8 bases are shared with TRBD1. The CDR3 extends over 13 amino acids. Germline loops: CDR1 GTSNPN, CDR2 SVGIG (reference sequence). V trimming: 6 bases; J trimming: 4 bases; junction bases outside the gene matches: 8. CDR3 loop: CACDRGVAYEQYF. The CDR3 bases are TGTGCCTGCGACAGGGGAGTAGCGTACGAGCAGTACTTC.

The chain couples TRBV27 to TRBJ1-5; D gene unclear. The V gene's germline CDR1 is MNHEY and CDR2 SMNVEV (reference sequence). The CDR3 consists of 15 residues. V lost 10 bases to trimming and J lost 2 bases, with 18 bases between them. The CDR3, as DNA: TGTGCCAACCCTCGGCGCCACCCTGGCAATCAGCCCCAGCATTTT. Translating it yields CANPRRHPGNQPQHF.

The chain couples TRBV7-6 to TRBJ2-1, with D perhaps TRBD1 or TRBD2 (5 bases each). Trimming took 0 bases from V and 4 from J, leaving 10 bases between them. There are 15 residues in the CDR3. Germline CDR1 SGHVS, CDR2 FNYEAQ. CDR3 coding DNA: TGTGCCAGCAGCTTAGCCCAGGGACGATACAATGAGCAGTTCTTC. Amino acids: CASSLAQGRYNEQFF.

This clone was counted once. The rearrangement uses TRBV7-6 and TRBJ2-2; 7 bases map to TRBD2. CDR3 length equals 18 residues. Trimming cost V 1 base and J 0 bases; bases outside gene matches: 8. Looked up from germline, CDR1 is SGHVS and CDR2 is FNYEAQ. The DNA for the CDR3 is TGTGCCAGCAGCTTAGGTGTCACTAGCGCCGCGAACACCGGGGAGCTGTTTTTT. Translation: CASSLGVTSAANTGELFF.

The chain links TRBV28 to TRBJ1-2; D perhaps matches TRBD1 (5 bases). The CDR3 has 15 amino acids. V was cut by 4 bases and J by 1 base, with 13 bases left in between. Germline V CDR1 and CDR2: MDHEN, SYDVKM. The DNA for the CDR3 is TGTGCCAGCAGTTCCCCCGGGGGGGGTAACTATGGCTACACCTTC. It translates to CASSSPGGGNYGYTF.

The table lists this clone with a few counts. The chain recombines TRBV28 with TRBJ2-3; no firm D call. CDR3 length: 16 residues. CDR1 is MDHEN, CDR2 SYDVKM, per germline. Trimming stripped 6 bases from V and 0 bases from J, with 16 bases between. The CDR3 protein is CASSPPGFWSTDTQYF. Here the CDR3 DNA reads TGTGCCAGCAGCCCTCCCGGGTTTTGGAGCACAGATACGCAGTATTTT.

This chain connects TRBV7-9 to TRBJ1-1; 7 bases match TRBD1. Germline V gene data show CDR1 as SEHNR and CDR2 as FQNEAQ (reference sequence). V was pared by 5 bases and J by 1 base, with 7 bases of the junction left unmatched. The CDR3 has 15 amino acids. The CDR3 protein is CASSLRQGGNTEAFF. DNA for the CDR3: TGTGCCAGCAGCCTAAGACAGGGAGGGAACACTGAAGCTTTCTTT.

This clone was seen only once. The J gene is TRBJ1-5, the V gene TRBV19; possibly TRBD1 for D (5 bases). This CDR3 region has 14 residues. Germline V gives CDR1 LNHDA, CDR2 SQIVND (reference sequence). V was trimmed by 4 bases and J by 3 bases, leaving 10 bases between them. The CDR3 spells CASSTGLLNQPQHF. The DNA of the CDR3 is TGTGCCAGTAGTACGGGACTGCTCAATCAGCCCCAGCATTTT.

The V call is TRBV18, the J call TRBJ2-3; tentative D call: TRBD1 (6 bases). CDR3 size: 15 residues. From germline, CDR1 is KGHSH and CDR2 LQKENI. Deletions cut 1 base from V and 2 bases from J, with 10 bases between. The CDR3 reads CASSPLGGPTDTQYF. The DNA for the CDR3 is TGTGCCAGCTCACCACTAGGGGGACCCACAGATACGCAGTATTTT.

The chain recombines TRBV5-4 with TRBJ2-1; 12 nucleotides match TRBD1. Germline loops: CDR1 SGHNT, CDR2 YYREEE (reference sequence). This CDR3 is built from 16 residues. J was trimmed by 6 bases and V by 4 bases; bases with no gene match: 8. This CDR3 reads CASSPGTGGLSNEQFF. The DNA for the CDR3 is TGTGCCAGCAGCCCGGGGACAGGGGGCTTGAGCAATGAGCAGTTCTTC.

The chain recombines TRBV14 with TRBJ1-1; perhaps TRBD1 as D (6 bases). Germline CDR1 SGHDN, CDR2 FVKESK. This CDR3 contains 14 residues. Trimming stripped 0 bases from V and 4 bases from J, with 9 bases between. CDR3: CASSQDRGGTEAFF. In nucleotides, the CDR3 is TGTGCCAGCAGCCAAGATCGAGGGGGCACTGAAGCTTTCTTT.

The V and J genes are TRBV5-6 and TRBJ2-3; the D gene is possibly TRBD1 (6 bases). Trimming cost V 4 bases and J 9 bases, with 18 bases left between them. Germline V gives CDR1 SGHDT, CDR2 YYEEEE. The CDR3 runs to 14 residues. CDR3 sequence (DNA): TGTGCCAGCAGCCTAGGTATGGGGGCGAACACGCAGTATTTT. Its protein product is CASSLGMGANTQYF.

This rearrangement joins TRBV27 to TRBJ2-7; 8 positions match TRBD1. From germline, CDR1 is MNHEY and CDR2 SMNVEV (reference sequence). The CDR3 totals 13 residues. The trim removed 6 bases at V and 5 bases at J, leaving 6 bases unmatched. The CDR3 loop reads CASSRTGPDEQYF. CDR3 nucleotide sequence: TGTGCCAGCAGCCGGACAGGGCCGGACGAGCAGTACTTC.

Concerning this clone: This sample also contains other DNA sequences that code for the same CDR3. V and J are TRBV18 and TRBJ1-5; D not certain. Trimming shortened V by 1 base and J by 3 bases, and 7 bases separated the two germline ends. This CDR3 comprises 14 residues. Germline V gene data show CDR1 as KGHSH and CDR2 as LQKENI. CDR3 nucleotides: TGTGCCAGCTCACCACAGGCCAACAATCAGCCCCAGCATTTT. Translation: CASSPQANNQPQHF. The full variable domain, rest sourced from reference TRBV18 and TRBJ1-5, is NAGVMQNPRHLVRRRGQEARLRCSPMKGHSHVYWYRQLPEEGLKFMVYLQKENIIDESGMPKERFSAEFPKEGPSILRIQQVVRGDSAAYFCASSPQANNQPQHFGDGTRLSIL.

This chain links TRBV7-2 with TRBJ1-5, with unresolved D. CDR3 length: 16 amino acids. With 1 base removed from V and 3 bases from J, the gap between germline ends came to 13 bases. The germline CDR1 and CDR2 sequences are SGHTA and FQGNSA. The CDR3 nucleotides read TGTGCCAGCAGCTTAGAGGCGGCTATCGACAATCAGCCCCAGCATTTT. Translating gives CASSLEAAIDNQPQHF.

This clone occurred once. This chain uses TRBV27 with TRBJ2-1, with 7 bases fitting TRBD1. CDR3 length: 15 residues. Trimming cost V 6 bases and J 6 bases; bases outside gene matches: 11. CDR1 is MNHEY, CDR2 SMNVEV, per germline (reference sequence). The CDR3 reads CASSLRQGGTNEQFF. Here the CDR3 DNA reads TGTGCCAGCAGCCTAAGACAGGGTGGAACCAATGAGCAGTTCTTC.

V is TRBV18 and J is TRBJ2-1; 11 positions match TRBD1. V was clipped by 0 bases and J by 5 bases; unmatched bases: 3. CDR3 length: 16 residues. Per the germline V gene, CDR1 is KGHSH and CDR2 is LQKENI. The CDR3 reads CASSPPWTGGNNEQFF. The CDR3 DNA reads TGTGCCAGCTCACCACCGTGGACAGGGGGCAACAATGAGCAGTTCTTC.

The chain uses TRBV13 and TRBJ2-7, with D perhaps TRBD1 or TRBD2 (5 bases each). Trimming left V 4 bases short and J 2 bases short, with 6 bases between. The germline CDR1 and CDR2 sequences are PRHDT and FYEKMQ (reference sequence). This CDR3 has 12 residues. The CDR3 DNA reads TGTGCCAGCAGCTCGGGGCCCTACGAGCAGTACTTC. This translates into CASSSGPYEQYF.

The V call is TRBV7-2, the J call TRBJ2-2, with TRBD2 matching 11 bases. Germline V CDR1 and CDR2: SGHTA, FQGNSA. The CDR3 is 19 residues long. V dropped 5 bases and J dropped 3; count of bases not matched to a gene: 14. CDR3 nucleotide sequence: TGTGCCAGCAGCGTGAAGGCTAGCGGGAGGTCGCGAGACACCGGGGAGCTGTTTTTT. As protein: CASSVKASGRSRDTGELFF.

The chain recombines TRBV27 with TRBJ2-7; 12 bases map to TRBD2. Germline V gene data show CDR1 as MNHEY and CDR2 as SMNVEV (reference sequence). The CDR3 totals 16 residues. V shed 3 bases and J 0 bases; nucleotides not matched to a gene: 3. This CDR3 is CASSLLAGGSSYEQYF. CDR3 sequence (DNA): TGTGCCAGCAGTTTGCTAGCGGGAGGGAGCTCCTACGAGCAGTACTTC.

This chain joins TRBV18 and TRBJ1-2; D not resolved. Trimming left V 3 bases short and J 1 base short, with 12 bases between. There are 15 residues in the CDR3. Germline CDR1 is KGHSH and CDR2 is LQKENI. The chain's CDR3 is CASSPGPGSNYGYTF. In DNA, the CDR3 is TGTGCCAGCTCACCCGGTCCAGGAAGTAACTATGGCTACACCTTC.

The chain joins TRBV2 to TRBJ2-7; D is ambiguous. The CDR3 length is 12 residues. V dropped 6 bases and J dropped 6 bases, with 12 bases sitting between them. The V gene's germline CDR1 is SNHLY and CDR2 FYNNEI. CDR3 sequence (DNA): TGTGCCAGCAGGGGGATAATTGCCGAGCAGTACTTC. Residues: CASRGIIAEQYF.